These 25 T cell receptor beta chains came from one sample sequenced in a study of T cells in Graves' hyperthyroidism and ophthalmopathy. Researchers took RNA transcripts and amplified the TCR beta CDR3 regions from them. Researchers ran a first-round RT-PCR on the TCR CDR3 using the HTBI primer set. TCRdb called the multiplex PCR reads again in MiXCR, with one record for every CDR3 protein. Here the sample spans about half a million distinct CDR3 sequences, roughly a sixth being singletons. Source material: blood. These TCRs come from a woman aged 30 to 39 with Graves' ophthalmopathy.

About this clonotype itself: Just one base apart from a much larger clone, this may be a read error. The gene calls are TRBV2 and TRBJ2-5; D call uncertain. There are 13 residues in the CDR3. CDR1 is SNHLY, CDR2 FYNNEI, per germline. The CDR3 is CASGEAVRETQYF. CDR3 nucleotides: TGTGCCAGCGGTGAAGCAGTCCGAGAGACCCAGTACTTC. Supplemented by reference TRBV2 and TRBJ2-5, the full variable domain reads EPEVTQTPSHQVTQMGQEVILRCVPISNHLYFYWYRQILGQKVEFLVSFYNNEISEKSEIFDDQFSVERPDGSNFTLKIRSTKLEDSAMYFCASGEAVRETQYFGPGTRLLVL.

In this sample, this clonotype turned up many times. The rearrangement uses TRBV7-2 and TRBJ2-1, with D unresolved. Trimming removed 2 bases from V and 0 bases from J, with 8 bases in between. The CDR3 spans 15 residues. Germline V lookup: CDR1 SGHTA, CDR2 FQGNSA. CDR3 nucleotides: TGTGCCAGCAGCTTAACTTGGAGCTCCTACAATGAGCAGTTCTTC. Protein: CASSLTWSSYNEQFF.

This rearrangement joins TRBV7-9 to TRBJ2-5; 9 nucleotides agree with TRBD1. Germline CDR1 and CDR2: SEHNR and FQNEAQ (reference sequence). The CDR3 consists of 14 residues. After removal of 10 bases from V and 6 bases from J, the junction contained 12 bases not matched to a gene. CDR3 sequence reads: CATTDRGVKKTQYF. Here the CDR3 DNA reads TGTGCCACCACGGACAGGGGAGTGAAAAAGACCCAGTACTTC.

This clonotype was recorded many times. V gene TRBV12-3 or TRBV12-4 combines with J gene TRBJ1-2; the D gene is possibly TRBD1 (6 bases). The V gene lost 6 bases and the J gene lost 10 bases, with 18 bases spanning the gap. There are 13 residues in the CDR3. For the CDR3, the DNA is TGTGCCAGCAGACAAACCGGGACACCACTCTACACCTTC. It codes for CASRQTGTPLYTF.

Many counts were recorded for this clonotype. Here the CDR3 reads CASSSSGFYEQYF. CDR3 bases: TGTGCCAGCAGTTCTAGCGGATTCTACGAGCAGTACTTC. The chain joins TRBV28 to TRBJ2-7, with 7 bases aligning to TRBD2. V lost 4 bases and J lost 3; bases outside the gene matches: 3. Germline-derived CDR1 and CDR2 are MDHEN and SYDVKM. The length of the CDR3 is 13 residues.

This chain links TRBV12-3 or TRBV12-4 with TRBJ1-2; D remains unclear. This CDR3 region has 15 residues. V lost 6 bases and J lost 4, with 18 bases in between. This CDR3 is CASSPMDGSPYGYTF. In DNA, the CDR3 is TGTGCCAGCAGCCCGATGGACGGCTCACCCTATGGCTACACCTTC.

This clonotype was found many times. The chain combines TRBV6-1 with TRBJ2-3, with D tentatively TRBD2 (6 bases). The germline V gene has CDR1 MNHNS and CDR2 SASEGT. The CDR3 contains 14 residues. V dropped 7 bases and J dropped 3 bases, with 14 bases sitting between them. CDR3 protein: CASKLASGTDTQYF. The DNA of the CDR3 is TGTGCCAGCAAGCTAGCGTCAGGAACAGATACGCAGTATTTT.

The V and J genes are TRBV7-2 and TRBJ1-1, with D possibly matching TRBD1 (5 bases). CDR3 length: 20 residues. The V and J ends lost 10 bases and 5 bases respectively, with 38 bases between them. Germline CDR1 is SGHTA and CDR2 is FQGNSA. The CDR3 sequence: CATASRGLGQISGGRTEAFF. CDR3 DNA: TGTGCCACCGCTTCCCGTGGGCTGGGTCAGATATCTGGGGGGAGGACTGAAGCTTTCTTT.

This clonotype occurred many times. The rearrangement joins TRBV28 to TRBJ1-2, with a tentative D call TRBD1 (5 bases). The length of the CDR3 is 14 residues. V lost 6 bases and J 7 bases, leaving 18 bases between the germline ends. Germline CDR1 reads MDHEN; CDR2 reads SYDVKM. Written as DNA, the CDR3 is TGTGCCAGCAGGTGGAGCAGGGCCTCTCGTGGCTACACCTTC. It translates to CASRWSRASRGYTF.

The J gene is TRBJ2-7, the V gene TRBV11-1, with a possible D match to TRBD2 (7 bases). The CDR3 loop spans 15 amino acids. Germline V gives CDR1 SGHAT, CDR2 FQDESV (reference sequence). With 3 bases removed from V and 4 bases from J, the gap between germline ends came to 16 bases. CDR3 coding DNA: TGTGCCAGCAGCTTCTATGGGGAGGGGGGGTACGAGCAGTACTTC. It yields the protein CASSFYGEGGYEQYF.

The sample holds a few counts of this clonotype. The chain carries TRBV12-5 and TRBJ1-1; tentatively, D is TRBD1 (5 bases). V was pared by 2 bases and J by 5 bases, with 9 bases between. Germline V gene sequence: CDR1 LGHNT, CDR2 FRNRAP. CDR3 size: 13 residues. In nucleotides, the CDR3 is TGTGCTAGTGGTTTGCAGGGTGGGACTGAAGCTTTCTTT. Translating it yields CASGLQGGTEAFF.

This clonotype was detected only a few times. This sequence joins TRBV30 and TRBJ2-4, with a possible D match to TRBD2 (5 bases). Looked up from germline, CDR1 is GTSNPN and CDR2 is SVGIG (reference sequence). V lost 6 bases, J lost 0 bases, and 6 bases lay in between. The CDR3 is 12 residues long. For the CDR3, the DNA is TGTGCCTGCGAGGGAGCCAAAAACATTCAGTACTTC. It yields the protein CACEGAKNIQYF.

This clonotype was detected many times. The chain is built from TRBV12-3 or TRBV12-4 and TRBJ2-5; a weak D match, TRBD2 (6 bases). The CDR3 is made up of 13 amino acids. V lost 3 bases and J lost 3, with 8 bases in between. The CDR3 coding sequence is TGTGCCAGCAGTTTTCGACTAGAAGAGACCCAGTACTTC. It translates to CASSFRLEETQYF.

In regard to this clonotype: A much more abundant neighbour one base away suggests this may be a read error. This chain joins TRBV13 and TRBJ2-2; D unclear. Germline-derived CDR1 and CDR2 are PRHDT and FYEKMQ (reference sequence). The CDR3 sequence is 14 residues long. The CDR3 nucleotides are TGTGCCTGCAGCTTAGGAACTTACACCGGGGAGCTGTTTTTT. Translated, it gives CACSLGTYTGELFF.

There are many counts of this clonotype. This chain links TRBV6-1 with TRBJ2-2; D call uncertain. The CDR3 sequence is 13 residues long. V lost 4 bases, J lost 4 bases, and 7 bases lay in between. Looked up from germline, CDR1 is MNHNS and CDR2 is SASEGT. CDR3 in amino acids: CASSGQFTGELFF. CDR3 DNA: TGTGCCAGCAGTGGCCAATTCACCGGGGAGCTGTTTTTT.

The sample holds many counts of this clonotype. The J gene is TRBJ2-7, the V gene TRBV3-2; the table gives TRBD2 as D, unverified against the DNA. TRBV3-2 is labeled a pseudogene. The CDR3 is 15 residues long. The CDR3 sequence: CASSQTHSGRNEQYF. As DNA, the CDR3 is TGTGCCAGCAGCCAAACCCATAGCGGGAGGAACGAGCAGTACTTC.

This chain uses TRBV4-1 with TRBJ1-4, with D tentatively TRBD1 (5 bases). Germline CDR1 reads MGHRA; CDR2 reads YSYEKL. The CDR3 is 14 amino acids. Between the trimmed V and J ends, which lost 4 bases and 7 bases, there was a span of 13 bases. The CDR3 loop is CASSLQLGGEKLFF. DNA of the CDR3: TGCGCCAGCAGCCTCCAGTTGGGGGGTGAAAAACTGTTTTTT.

This clonotype was seen at least ten times. This rearrangement joins TRBV7-2 to TRBJ2-5, with 11 bases aligning to TRBD2. The germline V gene encodes CDR1 SGHTA and CDR2 FQGNSA. The V gene end was trimmed by 5 bases and the J gene end by 4 bases; junction bases not matched to a gene: 6. The length of the CDR3 is 15 residues. The CDR3 loop is CASSLTTSGRETQYF. CDR3 coding DNA: TGTGCCAGCAGCCTAACCACTAGCGGGAGAGAGACCCAGTACTTC. The whole variable domain, remainder taken from reference TRBV7-2 and TRBJ2-5, is GAGVSQSPSNKVTEKGKDVELRCDPISGHTALYWYRQSLGQGLEFLIYFQGNSAPDKSGLPSDRFSAERTGGSVSTLTIQRTQQEDSAVYLCASSLTTSGRETQYFGPGTRLLVL.

In this sample, this clonotype turned up many times. The rearrangement links TRBV28 to TRBJ2-3; 8 positions match TRBD2. Per germline, CDR1 MDHEN and CDR2 SYDVKM. V lost 3 bases and J lost 6; bases outside the gene matches: 11. This CDR3 has 16 residues. The DNA of the CDR3 is TGTGCCAGCAGTTTCCCCCCGGGAGGGCCCTCGGATACGCAGTATTTT. Protein: CASSFPPGGPSDTQYF.

This clonotype was counted ten times or more. CDR3 nucleotide sequence: TGCGCCAGCAGCTTGTCCCAGGCCTCCCGGGGCACTGAAGCTTTCTTT. The encoded protein is CASSLSQASRGTEAFF. The genes are TRBV5-1 and TRBJ1-1, with D unresolved. Trimming left V 1 base short and J 4 bases short, with 17 bases between. The CDR3 runs to 16 residues. The germline V gene has CDR1 SGHRS and CDR2 YFSETQ.

This clonotype has at least ten counts. The chain couples TRBV7-9 to TRBJ2-3; 10 bases match TRBD2. CDR1 is SEHNR and CDR2 is FQNEAQ in the germline V gene (reference sequence). This CDR3 has 18 residues. V shed 5 bases and J 2 bases; nucleotides not matched to a gene: 13. In nucleotides, the CDR3 is TGTGCCAGCAGCCCAAGGGCTAGCGGGAGCACCTTCACAGATACGCAGTATTTT. Residues: CASSPRASGSTFTDTQYF.

CDR3 residues: CASTIRRGNQPQHF. The CDR3 DNA sequence: TGTGCCAGCACCATCCGGCGGGGCAATCAGCCCCAGCATTTT. This chain joins TRBV12-3 or TRBV12-4 and TRBJ1-5; D gene unclear. This CDR3 is 14 amino acids long. V was trimmed by 7 bases and J by 2 bases, leaving 12 bases between them.

Remarks on this clonotype: A much larger clone differs by one base, so this may be a read error. V and J are TRBV28 and TRBJ2-7; D is possibly TRBD2 (5 bases). The germline gives CDR1 MDHEN, CDR2 SYDVKM. The ends were cut back, 5 bases at V and 5 bases at J, with 22 bases in the middle. The CDR3 consists of 16 residues. This CDR3 is CASSGRRGIDRDEQYF. The CDR3 DNA sequence: TGTGCCAGCAGTGGGCGGAGAGGGATCGATCGAGACGAGCAGTACTTC.

The chain uses TRBV5-6 and TRBJ1-5, with D possibly matching TRBD1 (5 bases). The germline V and J ends were trimmed by 3 bases and 6 bases, with 19 bases remaining between them. From germline, CDR1 is SGHDT and CDR2 YYEEEE. This CDR3 region has 16 residues. DNA for the CDR3: TGTGCCAGCAGCTCAAAGCCGGGACTGTGGGGTCAGCCCCAGCATTTT. It codes for CASSSKPGLWGQPQHF.

The chain joins TRBV6-1 to TRBJ1-5; TRBD1 is a possible D gene (6 bases). Germline V gene data show CDR1 as MNHNS and CDR2 as SASEGT. The V end was cut by 8 bases, the J end by 4 bases, with 21 bases between. This CDR3 contains 16 residues. In DNA form, the CDR3 reads TGTGCCAGCGCACAAGGTCAGGGGAATAGGAATCAGCCCCAGCATTTT. It is translated as CASAQGQGNRNQPQHF.